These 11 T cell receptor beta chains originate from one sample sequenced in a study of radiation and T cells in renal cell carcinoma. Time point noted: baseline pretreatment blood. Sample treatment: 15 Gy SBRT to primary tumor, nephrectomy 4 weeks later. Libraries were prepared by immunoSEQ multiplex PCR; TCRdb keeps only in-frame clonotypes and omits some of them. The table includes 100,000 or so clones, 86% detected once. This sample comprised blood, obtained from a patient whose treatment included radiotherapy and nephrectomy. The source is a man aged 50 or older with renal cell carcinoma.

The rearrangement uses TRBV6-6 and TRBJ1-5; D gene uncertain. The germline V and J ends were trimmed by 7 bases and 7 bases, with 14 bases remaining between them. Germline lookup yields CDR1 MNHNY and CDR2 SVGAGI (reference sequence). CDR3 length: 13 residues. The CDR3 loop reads CASTPSKGQPQHF. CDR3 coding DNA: TGTGCCAGCACCCCTAGCAAAGGGCAGCCCCAGCATTTT.

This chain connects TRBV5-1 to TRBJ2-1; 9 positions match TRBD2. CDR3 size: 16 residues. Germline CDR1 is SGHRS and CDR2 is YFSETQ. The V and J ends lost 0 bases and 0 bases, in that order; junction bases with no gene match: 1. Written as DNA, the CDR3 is TGCGCCAGCAGCTTGGGCGGGGGGGCCTCCTACAATGAGCAGTTCTTC. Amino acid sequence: CASSLGGGASYNEQFF.

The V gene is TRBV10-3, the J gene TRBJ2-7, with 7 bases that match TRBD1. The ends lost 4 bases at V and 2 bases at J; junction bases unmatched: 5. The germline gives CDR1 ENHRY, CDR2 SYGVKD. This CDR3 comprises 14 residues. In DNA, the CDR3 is TGTGCCATCAGTGGACGGGACAGTACCTACGAGCAGTACTTC. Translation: CAISGRDSTYEQYF.

DNA for the CDR3: TGTGCCAGCAGTCCCGATACTCCCAAAGCTTTCTTT. Translating it yields CASSPDTPKAFF. The V call is TRBV2, the J call TRBJ1-1; D gene ambiguous. Trimming took 5 bases from V and 9 from J, leaving 13 bases between them. Germline assignment: CDR1 SNHLY and CDR2 FYNNEI. This CDR3 is built from 12 residues.

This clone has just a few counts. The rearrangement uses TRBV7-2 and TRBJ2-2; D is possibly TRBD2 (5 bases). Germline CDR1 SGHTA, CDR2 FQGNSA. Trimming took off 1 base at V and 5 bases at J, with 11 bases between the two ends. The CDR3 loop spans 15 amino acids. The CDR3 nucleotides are TGTGCCAGCAGCTTAGGAGGGTTCTCGACCGGGGAGCTGTTTTTT. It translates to CASSLGGFSTGELFF.

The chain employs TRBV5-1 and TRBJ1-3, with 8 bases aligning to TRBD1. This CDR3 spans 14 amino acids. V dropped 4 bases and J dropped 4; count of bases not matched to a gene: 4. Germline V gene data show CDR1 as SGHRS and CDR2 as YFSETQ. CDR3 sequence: CASSPGQGGNTIYF. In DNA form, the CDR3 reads TGCGCCAGCAGCCCCGGACAGGGAGGAAACACCATATATTTT.

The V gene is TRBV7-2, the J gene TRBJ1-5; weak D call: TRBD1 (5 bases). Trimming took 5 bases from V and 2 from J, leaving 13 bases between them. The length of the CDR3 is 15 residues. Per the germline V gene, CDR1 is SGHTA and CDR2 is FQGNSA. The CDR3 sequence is CASSGPGTGNQPQHF. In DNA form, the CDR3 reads TGTGCCAGCAGCGGACCCGGGACGGGCAATCAGCCCCAGCATTTT.

Written as DNA, the CDR3 is TGTGCCAGCAGTTCGGGACAGGGGGCCTACGAGCAGTACTTC. It codes for CASSSGQGAYEQYF. V and J are TRBV6-1 and TRBJ2-7; 11 bases align to TRBD1. Germline V gene data show CDR1 as MNHNS and CDR2 as SASEGT. The CDR3 has 14 residues. V shed 5 bases and J 2 bases; nucleotides not matched to a gene: 2.

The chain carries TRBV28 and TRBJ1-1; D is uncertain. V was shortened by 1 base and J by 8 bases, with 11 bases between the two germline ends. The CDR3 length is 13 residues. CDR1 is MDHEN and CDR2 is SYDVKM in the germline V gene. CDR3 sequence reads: CASSLLGQREAFF. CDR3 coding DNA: TGTGCCAGCAGTTTATTGGGCCAGCGCGAAGCTTTCTTT.

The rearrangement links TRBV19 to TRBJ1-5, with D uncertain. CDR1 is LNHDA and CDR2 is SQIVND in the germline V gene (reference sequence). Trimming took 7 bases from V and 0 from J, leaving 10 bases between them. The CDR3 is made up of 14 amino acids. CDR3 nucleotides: TGTGCCAGTAACGGAGGGATTAGCAATCAGCCCCAGCATTTT. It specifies CASNGGISNQPQHF.

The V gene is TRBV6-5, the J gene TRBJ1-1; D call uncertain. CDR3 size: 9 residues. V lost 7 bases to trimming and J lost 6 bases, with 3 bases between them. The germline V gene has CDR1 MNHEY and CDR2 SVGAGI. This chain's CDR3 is CASTAEAFF. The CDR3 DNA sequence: TGTGCCAGCACTGCTGAAGCTTTCTTT.